These 15 T cell receptor beta chains were all obtained from the same sample, sequenced in a study of monozygotic twins with inflammatory bowel disease. Reprocessing the 5' RACE reads, TCRdb reports a single entry for every CDR3 protein and omits DNA. This sample's table reports about 150,000 distinct CDR3 sequences. Sequencing input: blood. These receptors all come from a human donor with ulcerative colitis or Crohn's disease, or a healthy co-twin of an affected twin (not recorded which).

The chain recombines TRBV5-1 with TRBJ1-6; TCRdb reports TRBD1, a call that lacks DNA to check it against. Germline loops: CDR1 SGHRS, CDR2 YFSETQ. This CDR3 comprises 13 residues. CDR3 protein: CASSKDRGSPLHF.

This sequence joins TRBV24-1 and TRBJ2-2; the TRBD2 assignment by TCRdb is unverifiable without DNA. The CDR3 extends over 16 amino acids. The V gene's germline CDR1 is KGHDR and CDR2 SFDVKD. The CDR3 is CATSDLNGRDTGELFF.

The genes are TRBV5-1 and TRBJ2-7; TCRdb picks TRBD2, but there is no DNA to check that call. The CDR3 has 12 residues. Germline V gene lookup returns CDR1 SGHRS and CDR2 YFSETQ. CDR3 in amino acids: CASSSGLYEQYF.

The chain links TRBV5-1 to TRBJ2-7; TCRdb calls TRBD1, which cannot be checked without DNA. This CDR3 is 14 amino acids long. In germline, CDR1 is SGHRS, CDR2 YFSETQ. CDR3: CASSLGDTTYEQYF. Based on the CDR3 plus reference TRBV5-1 and TRBJ2-7, the full variable domain is KAGVTQTPRYLIKTRGQQVTLSCSPISGHRSVSWYQQTPGQGLQFLFEYFSETQRNKGNFPGRFSGRQFSNSRSEMNVSTLELGDSALYLCASSLGDTTYEQYFGPGTRLTVT.

The chain combines TRBV20-1 with TRBJ2-7. CDR1 and CDR2 from the germline V gene are DFQATT and SNEGSKA (reference sequence). This CDR3 contains 14 residues. The CDR3 sequence: CSARDTMTFYEQYF.

The chain couples TRBV14 to TRBJ2-1. This CDR3 is built from 15 residues. From germline, CDR1 is SGHDN and CDR2 FVKESK. Here the CDR3 reads CASSQVLADYNEQFF.

This rearrangement joins TRBV29-1 to TRBJ2-1; the D call from TCRdb, TRBD2, cannot be confirmed without DNA. Germline V lookup: CDR1 SQVTM, CDR2 ANQGSEA. The CDR3 totals 15 residues. CDR3 residues: CSVEYSSGVPNEQFF.

The chain carries TRBV4-1 and TRBJ1-1; TCRdb's D call of TRBD1 is untestable without DNA. The CDR3 contains 16 residues. Germline V lookup: CDR1 MGHRA, CDR2 YSYEKL. This CDR3 is CASSPPTGVGNTEAFF.

The genes are TRBV28 and TRBJ2-6; TCRdb calls TRBD1, which cannot be checked without DNA. The CDR3 contains 15 residues. CDR1 is MDHEN, CDR2 SYDVKM, per germline. CDR3 residues: CASSLTVAGANVLTF.

The rearrangement links TRBV5-5 to TRBJ1-2; TCRdb's D gene call, TRBD1, goes unchecked for lack of DNA. Germline V gives CDR1 SGHKS, CDR2 YYEKEE (reference sequence). The length of the CDR3 is 14 residues. The chain's CDR3 is CASSPNGQVYGYTF. The full variable domain, its missing parts supplied by reference TRBV5-5 and TRBJ1-2, is DAGVTQSPTHLIKTRGQQVTLRCSPISGHKSVSWYQQVLGQGPQFIFQYYEKEERGRGNFPDRFSARQFPNYSSELNVNALLLGDSALYLCASSPNGQVYGYTFGSGTRLTVV.

The V call is TRBV7-9, the J call TRBJ2-7; TCRdb reports TRBD2, a call that lacks DNA to check it against. Germline CDR1 reads SEHNR; CDR2 reads FQNEAQ (reference sequence). The CDR3 is 16 amino acids. CDR3: CASSLVERAGSYEQYF.

The chain carries TRBV3-1 and TRBJ2-7. This CDR3 is built from 12 residues. Germline CDR1 and CDR2: LGHDT and YNNKEL (reference sequence). The CDR3 loop reads CASSFLTYEQYF.

The chain links TRBV5-1 to TRBJ1-6. The CDR3 loop spans 13 amino acids. Germline V gene data show CDR1 as SGHRS and CDR2 as YFSETQ. CDR3: CASSLADGIALHF. The whole variable domain, filled in from reference TRBV5-1 and TRBJ1-6, reads KAGVTQTPRYLIKTRGQQVTLSCSPISGHRSVSWYQQTPGQGLQFLFEYFSETQRNKGNFPGRFSGRQFSNSRSEMNVSTLELGDSALYLCASSLADGIALHFGNGTRLTVT.

The rearrangement uses TRBV4-2 and TRBJ1-3. Germline CDR1 LGHNA, CDR2 YNFKEQ. The CDR3 covers 16 residues. CDR3: CASSLREDHSGNTIYF.

This chain links TRBV5-4 with TRBJ2-3; absent DNA, TCRdb's TRBD2 call cannot be checked. This CDR3 contains 15 residues. CDR1 and CDR2 (germline): SGHNT, YYREEE (reference sequence). The CDR3 region is CASSSRTSGTDTQYF.